This record concerns one TCR beta chain sequence. This sample was included in a study of T-cell reconstitution after alpha-beta-depleted transplantation in children. CDR1 and CDR2 from the germline V gene are MNHEY and SVGAGI. The V gene lost 0 bases and the J gene lost 4 bases, with 12 bases spanning the gap. This CDR3 has 15 amino acids. It was with unique molecular identifiers that the TCRbeta library was prepared. One entry per CDR3 protein, called by TCRdb with MiXCR from the PCR reads. The table lists 500,000 to 600,000 distinct CDR3 sequences, approximately 29% of them singletons. The specimen was PBMCs from the stem cell graft donor, collected from the stem cell graft. This TCR was recovered from a human donor who donated a stem cell graft to a child with aplastic anemia. This chain joins TRBV6-5 and TRBJ2-5; perhaps TRBD1 as D (6 bases). DNA for the CDR3: TGTGCCAGCAGTTACTCGATCGAAGGGGGAGAGACCCAGTACTTC. It yields the protein CASSYSIEGGETQYF.